This T cell receptor (beta chain) was recovered during a study of control samples from healthy donors and cancer patients. Here immunoSEQ multiplex PCR was the method, and the copy in TCRdb shows in-frame clones only, minus some. The table includes 50,000 to 75,000 clones, around 90% detected once. The V gene's germline CDR1 is KGHSH and CDR2 LQKENI. This CDR3 contains 15 residues. Trimming pared 3 bases from V and 2 bases from J, leaving 12 bases between. This clonotype was sampled from a man aged 55 to 70 with colorectal cancer. The V gene is TRBV18, the J gene TRBJ2-3, with D possibly being TRBD1 (6 bases). The source material was PBMCs. As DNA, the CDR3 is TGTGCCAGCTCACCGGGTACAGGGAACACAGATACGCAGTATTTT. Its protein is CASSPGTGNTDTQYF.